This TCR beta chain was sequenced in a study of T cells in Graves' hyperthyroidism and ophthalmopathy. Template material for amplifying TCR beta CDR3 regions consisted of RNA transcripts. The TCR CDR3 first-round RT-PCR relied on the HTBI primer set. In TCRdb, the multiplex PCR reads were re-called with MiXCR into one record per CDR3 protein. This table has approximately 400,000 distinct CDR3 sequences, 15% appearing once. Every diagnosis used clinical symptoms, serum thyroxine and TRAb, thyroid ultrasound and orbital computed tomography. The sample holds many counts of this clonotype. This clonotype was sampled from a woman in her 30s with Graves' hyperthyroidism. Sequencing used blood.

CDR3 in DNA: TGTGCCAGCAGCCAAGCCCCAGGCTATGGCTACACCTTC. This sequence encodes CASSQAPGYGYTF. The chain links TRBV3-1 to TRBJ1-2; D gene uncertain. V gave up 1 base and J gave up 4 bases, with 7 bases separating them. The CDR3 consists of 13 residues. CDR1 LGHDT and CDR2 YNNKEL come from the germline V gene (reference sequence).